This T cell receptor beta chain is drawn from a study of CD8+CD57+ T cells in acquired aplastic anemia. Profiles of TCR beta VDJ and CDR3 were generated from a genomic DNA template. MiXCR was run by TCRdb on the reads, yielding one entry per CDR3 protein. The table lists 180,000 or so distinct CDR3 sequences, under 55% of them singletons. V lost 3 bases, J lost 1 base, and 6 bases lay in between. This CDR3 has 13 amino acids. CDR1 LNHDA and CDR2 SQIVND come from the germline V gene (reference sequence). This TCR derives from a human donor in good health. The sequenced sample consisted of sorted CD4+, CD8+, or CD8+CD57+ T cells (not recorded which) from PBMCs. The chain has TRBV19 and TRBJ1-1; D not certain. CDR3 DNA: TGTGCCAGTAGTATCATGTCGAACACTGAAGCTTTCTTT. Translating it yields CASSIMSNTEAFF.